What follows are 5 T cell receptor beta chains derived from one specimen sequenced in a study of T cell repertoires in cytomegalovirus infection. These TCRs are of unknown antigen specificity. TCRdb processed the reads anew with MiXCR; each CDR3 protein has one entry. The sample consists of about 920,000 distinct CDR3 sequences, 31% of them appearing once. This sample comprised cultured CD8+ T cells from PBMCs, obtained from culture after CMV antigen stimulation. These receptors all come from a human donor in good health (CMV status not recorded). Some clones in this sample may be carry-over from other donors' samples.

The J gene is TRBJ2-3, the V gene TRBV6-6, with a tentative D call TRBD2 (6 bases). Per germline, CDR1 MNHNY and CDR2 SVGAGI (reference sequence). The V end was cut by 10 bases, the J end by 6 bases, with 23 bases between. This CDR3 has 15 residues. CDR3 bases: TGTGCCACCACATGGAGCATCGGCGGGATTGATACGCAGTATTTT. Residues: CATTWSIGGIDTQYF.

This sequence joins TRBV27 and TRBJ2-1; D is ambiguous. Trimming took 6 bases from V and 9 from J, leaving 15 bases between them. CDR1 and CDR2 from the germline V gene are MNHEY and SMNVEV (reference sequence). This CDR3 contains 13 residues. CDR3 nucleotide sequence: TGTGCCAGCAGCGATCACCGAGTCGGTGAGCAGTTCTTC. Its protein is CASSDHRVGEQFF.

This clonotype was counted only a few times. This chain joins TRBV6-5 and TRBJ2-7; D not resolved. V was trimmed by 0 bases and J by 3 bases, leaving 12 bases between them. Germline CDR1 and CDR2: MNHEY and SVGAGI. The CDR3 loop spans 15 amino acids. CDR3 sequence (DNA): TGTGCCAGCAGTTACTCGATGGTCGACGACTACGAGCAGTACTTC. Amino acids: CASSYSMVDDYEQYF.

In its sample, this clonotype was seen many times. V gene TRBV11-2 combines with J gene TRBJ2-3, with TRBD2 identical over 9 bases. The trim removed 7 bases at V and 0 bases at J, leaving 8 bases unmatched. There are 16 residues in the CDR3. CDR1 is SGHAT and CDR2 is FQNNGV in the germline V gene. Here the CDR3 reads CASNSGGLASTDTQYF. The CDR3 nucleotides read TGTGCCAGCAACTCGGGAGGACTAGCGAGCACAGATACGCAGTATTTT. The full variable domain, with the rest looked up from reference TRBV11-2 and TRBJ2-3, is EAGVAQSPRYKIIEKRQSVAFWCNPISGHATLYWYQQILGQGPKLLIQFQNNGVVDDSQLPKDRFSAERLKGVDSTLKIQPAKLEDSAVYLCASNSGGLASTDTQYFGPGTRLTVL.

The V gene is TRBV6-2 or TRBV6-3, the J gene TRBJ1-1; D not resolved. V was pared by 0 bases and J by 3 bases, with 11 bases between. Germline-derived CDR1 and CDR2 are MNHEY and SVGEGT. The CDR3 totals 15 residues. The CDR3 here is CASSYSEGGDTEAFF. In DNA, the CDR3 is TGTGCCAGCAGTTACTCCGAGGGAGGCGACACTGAAGCTTTCTTT.